The rows below give T cell receptor beta chains drawn from one sample of a study of blood T cell repertoires in COVID-19. The data were produced by immunoSEQ multiplex PCR, yet TCRdb's version contains in-frame clones alone and is incomplete. The table lists 150,000 to 200,000 clones, roughly 84% of them singletons. The sequencing sample was made of PBMCs or T cells enriched from blood (not recorded which). All receptors come from a woman under 40 who had been exposed to COVID-19. The conserved cysteine and the conserved F or W are not part of the CDR3 here. Fields, in order: V gene, J gene, CDR3 protein.

TRBV12-5,TRBJ1-6,ASVLDRGPLH
TRBV6-2/TRBV6-3,TRBJ1-4,ASSYGLREKLF
TRBV9,TRBJ2-7,ASSAPGQGSEQY
TRBV4-1,TRBJ1-4,ASSQGPALRSNEKLF
TRBV30,TRBJ1-1,AWSPDSMNTEAF
TRBV23-1,TRBJ2-7,ASSRTCRDSLYEQY
TRBV3-1/TRBV3-2,TRBJ1-1,ASSQDPARGIGNTEAF
TRBV3-1/TRBV3-2,TRBJ2-7,ASSQGDSSWG
TRBV14,TRBJ2-3,ASSQDLHSGVDSDTQY
TRBV6-4,TRBJ2-2,ASSEGGSTGELF
TRBV27,TRBJ2-1,ASTRGGEQF
TRBV10-2,TRBJ1-2,ASSESGGAGGYT
TRBV7-8,TRBJ1-5,ASSLGGTGAYSNQPQH
TRBV7-9,TRBJ2-5,ASSSQGKGETQY
TRBV27,TRBJ1-5,ASSPGTGFIQPQH
TRBV6-5,TRBJ1-2,ASSYNRGQDGYT
TRBV30,TRBJ1-2,AWSGDRGRRGYT
TRBV4-1,TRBJ2-1,ASSQHSSGGYEQF
TRBV11-2,TRBJ1-4,ASSLGDEQGRWGEKLF
TRBV3-1/TRBV3-2,TRBJ1-5,ASSQDRDQPQH
TRBV7-3,TRBJ1-5,ASSSWTGGDQPQH
TRBV3-1/TRBV3-2,TRBJ1-2,ASSQGQGVYQYGYT
TRBV5-1,TRBJ2-5,ASSLLFQETQY
TRBV30,TRBJ2-7,AWSVLLEQY
TRBV6-5,TRBJ2-3,ASSYESGGPTDTQY
TRBV12-3/TRBV12-4,TRBJ1-4,ASSLSVQEKLF
TRBV7-8,TRBJ2-1,ASSLGLAWEQF
TRBV7-9,TRBJ2-1,ASSPRNSNEQF
TRBV19,TRBJ1-1,ASSPWRKDTEAF
TRBV12-3/TRBV12-4,TRBJ2-3,ASGQGTQY
TRBV9,TRBJ1-1,ASSEVLTGGAPEAF
TRBV30,TRBJ1-5,AWSGGQGQPQH
TRBV5-1,TRBJ1-5,ASRSDSNQPQH
TRBV9,TRBJ2-1,ASSVTGGSYNEQF
TRBV9,TRBJ1-1,ASSPQPGVVNTEAF
TRBV7-9,TRBJ1-1,ASSPRGHGYTEAF
TRBV9,TRBJ1-6,ASSPRSGSPLH